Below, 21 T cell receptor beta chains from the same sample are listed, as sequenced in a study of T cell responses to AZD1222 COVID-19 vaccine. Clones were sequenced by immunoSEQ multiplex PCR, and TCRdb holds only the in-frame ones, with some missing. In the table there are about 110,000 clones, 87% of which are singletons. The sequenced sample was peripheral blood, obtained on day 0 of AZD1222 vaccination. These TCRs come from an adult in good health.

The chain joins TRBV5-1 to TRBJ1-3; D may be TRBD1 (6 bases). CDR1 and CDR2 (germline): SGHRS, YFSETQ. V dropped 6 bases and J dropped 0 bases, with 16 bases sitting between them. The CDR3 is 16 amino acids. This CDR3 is CASTRSGTNSGNTIYF. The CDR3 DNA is TGCGCCAGCACACGATCCGGGACAAACTCTGGAAACACCATATATTTT.

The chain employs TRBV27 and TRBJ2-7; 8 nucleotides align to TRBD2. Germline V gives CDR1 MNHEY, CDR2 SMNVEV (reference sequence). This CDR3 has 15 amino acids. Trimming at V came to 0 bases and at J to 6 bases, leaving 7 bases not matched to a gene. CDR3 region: CASSLSTSGSPEQYF. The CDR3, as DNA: TGTGCCAGCAGTTTATCGACCAGCGGGAGCCCCGAGCAGTACTTC.

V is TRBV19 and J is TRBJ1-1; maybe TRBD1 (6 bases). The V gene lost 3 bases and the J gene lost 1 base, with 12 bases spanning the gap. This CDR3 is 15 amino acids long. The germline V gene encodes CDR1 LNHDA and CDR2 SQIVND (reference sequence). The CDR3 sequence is CASSIMWTENTEAFF. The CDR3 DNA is TGTGCCAGTAGTATTATGTGGACAGAGAACACTGAAGCTTTCTTT.

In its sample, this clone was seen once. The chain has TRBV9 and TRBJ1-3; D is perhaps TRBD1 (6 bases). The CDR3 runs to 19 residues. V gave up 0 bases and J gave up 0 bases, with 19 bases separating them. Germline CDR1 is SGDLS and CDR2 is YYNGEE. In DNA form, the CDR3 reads TGTGCCAGCAGCGTAGCTCTTGAGGCAGGGGTGGACTCTGGAAACACCATATATTTT. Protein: CASSVALEAGVDSGNTIYF.

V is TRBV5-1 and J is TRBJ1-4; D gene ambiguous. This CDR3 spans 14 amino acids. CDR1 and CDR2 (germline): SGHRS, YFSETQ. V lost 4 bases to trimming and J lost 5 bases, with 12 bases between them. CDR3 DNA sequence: TGCGCCAGCAGCCGCGACGGCCGGAATGAAAAACTGTTTTTT. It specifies CASSRDGRNEKLFF.

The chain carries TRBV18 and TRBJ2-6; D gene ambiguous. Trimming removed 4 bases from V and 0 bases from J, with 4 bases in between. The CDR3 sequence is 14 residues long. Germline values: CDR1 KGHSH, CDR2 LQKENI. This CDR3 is CASSLDSGANVLTF. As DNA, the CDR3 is TGTGCCAGCTCACTTGACTCTGGGGCCAACGTCCTGACTTTC. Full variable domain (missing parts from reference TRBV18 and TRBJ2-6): NAGVMQNPRHLVRRRGQEARLRCSPMKGHSHVYWYRQLPEEGLKFMVYLQKENIIDESGMPKERFSAEFPKEGPSILRIQQVVRGDSAAYFCASSLDSGANVLTFGAGSRLTVL.

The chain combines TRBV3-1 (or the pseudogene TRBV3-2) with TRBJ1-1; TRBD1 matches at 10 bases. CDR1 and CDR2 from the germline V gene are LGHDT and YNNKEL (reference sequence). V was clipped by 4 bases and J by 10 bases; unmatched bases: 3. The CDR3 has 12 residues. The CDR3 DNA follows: TGTGCCAGCAGCCCGGGGACAGGGGTAGCTTTCTTT. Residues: CASSPGTGVAFF.

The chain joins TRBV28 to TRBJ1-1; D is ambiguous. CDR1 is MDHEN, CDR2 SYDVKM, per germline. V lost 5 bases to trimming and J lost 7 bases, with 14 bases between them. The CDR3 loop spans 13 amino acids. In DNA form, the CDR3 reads TGTGCCAGCAGTGTCCCCCACACTTATGAAGCTTTCTTT. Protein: CASSVPHTYEAFF. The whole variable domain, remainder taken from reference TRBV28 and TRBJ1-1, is DVKVTQSSRYLVKRTGEKVFLECVQDMDHENMFWYRQDPGLGLRLIYFSYDVKMKEKGDIPEGYSVSREKKERFSLILESASTNQTSMYLCASSVPHTYEAFFGQGTRLTVV.

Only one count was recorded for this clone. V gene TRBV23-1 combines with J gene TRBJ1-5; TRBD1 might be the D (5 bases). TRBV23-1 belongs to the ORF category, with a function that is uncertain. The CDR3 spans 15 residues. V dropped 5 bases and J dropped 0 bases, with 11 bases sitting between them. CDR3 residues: CASSRGDDSNQPQHF. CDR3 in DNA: TGCGCCAGCAGTAGGGGAGACGATAGCAATCAGCCCCAGCATTTT.

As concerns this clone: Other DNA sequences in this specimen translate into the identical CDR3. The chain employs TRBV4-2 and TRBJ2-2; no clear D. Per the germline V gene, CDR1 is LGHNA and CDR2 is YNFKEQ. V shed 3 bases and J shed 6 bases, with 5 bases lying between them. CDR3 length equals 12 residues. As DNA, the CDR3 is TGTGCCAGCAGCCACCTCCCCGGGGAGCTGTTTTTT. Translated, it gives CASSHLPGELFF.

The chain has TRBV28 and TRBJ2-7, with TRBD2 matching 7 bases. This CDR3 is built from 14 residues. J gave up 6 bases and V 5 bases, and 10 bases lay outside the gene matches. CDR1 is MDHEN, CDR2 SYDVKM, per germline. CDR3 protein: CASSRSGCLGEQYF. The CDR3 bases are TGTGCCAGCAGTCGTAGCGGGTGTCTGGGCGAGCAGTACTTC.

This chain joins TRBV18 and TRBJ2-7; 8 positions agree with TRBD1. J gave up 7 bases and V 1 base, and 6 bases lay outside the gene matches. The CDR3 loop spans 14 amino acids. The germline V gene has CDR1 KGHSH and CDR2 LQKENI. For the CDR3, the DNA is TGTGCCAGCTCACCACGCCCGGGACAGGATGAGCAGTACTTC. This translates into CASSPRPGQDEQYF.

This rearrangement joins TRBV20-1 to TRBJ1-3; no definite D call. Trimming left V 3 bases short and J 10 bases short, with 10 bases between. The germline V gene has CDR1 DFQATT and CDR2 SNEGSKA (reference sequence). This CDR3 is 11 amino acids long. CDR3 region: CSASLSGTIYF. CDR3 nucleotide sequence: TGCAGTGCTAGCCTATCTGGGACCATATATTTT.

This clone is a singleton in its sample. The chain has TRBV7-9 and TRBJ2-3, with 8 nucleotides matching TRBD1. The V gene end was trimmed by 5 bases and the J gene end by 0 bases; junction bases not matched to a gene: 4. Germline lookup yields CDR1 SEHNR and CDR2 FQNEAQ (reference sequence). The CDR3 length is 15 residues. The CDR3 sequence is CASSVGTGSTDTQYF. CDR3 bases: TGTGCCAGCAGCGTCGGGACAGGAAGCACAGATACGCAGTATTTT. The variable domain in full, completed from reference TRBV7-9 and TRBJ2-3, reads DTGVSQNPRHKITKRGQNVTFRCDPISEHNRLYWYRQTLGQGPEFLTYFQNEAQLEKSRLLSDRFSAERPKGSFSTLEIQRTEQGDSAMYLCASSVGTGSTDTQYFGPGTRLTVL.

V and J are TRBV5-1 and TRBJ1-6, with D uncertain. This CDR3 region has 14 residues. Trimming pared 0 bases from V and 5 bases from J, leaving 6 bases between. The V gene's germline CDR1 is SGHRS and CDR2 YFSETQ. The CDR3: CASSLGLDNSPLHF. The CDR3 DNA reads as TGCGCCAGCAGCTTGGGGTTGGATAATTCACCCCTCCACTTT.

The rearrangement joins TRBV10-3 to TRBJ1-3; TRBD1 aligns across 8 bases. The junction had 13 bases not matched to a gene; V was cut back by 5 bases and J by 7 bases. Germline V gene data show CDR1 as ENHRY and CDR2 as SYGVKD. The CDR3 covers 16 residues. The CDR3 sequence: CAISPTGALGRNTIYF. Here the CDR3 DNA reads TGTGCCATCAGTCCGACAGGGGCCCTCGGTAGGAACACCATATATTTT.

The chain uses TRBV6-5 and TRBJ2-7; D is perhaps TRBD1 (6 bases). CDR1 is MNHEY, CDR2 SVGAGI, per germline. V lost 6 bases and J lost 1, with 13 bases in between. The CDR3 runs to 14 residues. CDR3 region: CASSRDTASYEQYF. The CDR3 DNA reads TGTGCCAGCAGCCGGGACACCGCTTCCTACGAGCAGTACTTC.

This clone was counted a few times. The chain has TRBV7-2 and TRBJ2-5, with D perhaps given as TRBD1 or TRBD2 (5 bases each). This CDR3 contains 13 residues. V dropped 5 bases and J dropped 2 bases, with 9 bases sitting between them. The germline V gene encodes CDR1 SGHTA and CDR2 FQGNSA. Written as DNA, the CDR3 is TGTGCCAGCAGCCGGGACCCGCAAGAGACCCAGTACTTC. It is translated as CASSRDPQETQYF.

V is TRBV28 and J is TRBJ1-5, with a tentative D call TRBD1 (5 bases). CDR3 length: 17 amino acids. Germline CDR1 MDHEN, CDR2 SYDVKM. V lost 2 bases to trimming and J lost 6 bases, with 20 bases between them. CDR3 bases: TGTGCCAGCAGTTTAGGGTTTGAGACACAGGATGCTCAGCCCCAGCATTTT. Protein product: CASSLGFETQDAQPQHF.

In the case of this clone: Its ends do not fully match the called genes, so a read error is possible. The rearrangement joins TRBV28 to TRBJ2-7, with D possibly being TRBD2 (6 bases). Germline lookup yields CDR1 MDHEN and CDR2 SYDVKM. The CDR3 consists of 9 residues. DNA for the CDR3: TGTGCCAGCAGTTTAGGGACTTTCTTC. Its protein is CASSLGTFF. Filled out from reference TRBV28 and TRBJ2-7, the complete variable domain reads DVKVTQSSRYLVKRTGEKVFLECVQDMDHENMFWYRQDPGLGLRLIYFSYDVKMKEKGDIPEGYSVSREKKERFSLILESASTNQTSMYLCASSLGTFFGPGTRLTVT.

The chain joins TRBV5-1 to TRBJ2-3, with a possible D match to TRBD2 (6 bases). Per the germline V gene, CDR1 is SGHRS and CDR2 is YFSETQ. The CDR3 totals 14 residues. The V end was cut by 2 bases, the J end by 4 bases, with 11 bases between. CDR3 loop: CASSLKEGPDTQYF. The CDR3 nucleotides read TGCGCCAGCAGCTTAAAGGAGGGCCCAGATACGCAGTATTTT.